This TCR beta chain came from a study of shared clonotypes between healthy human individuals. Study outcomes and limitations: Naive subsets generally exceeded memory subsets in estimated richness.

V lost 3 bases and J lost 0, with 9 bases in between. Germline V lookup: CDR1 SGDLS, CDR2 YYNGEE. The CDR3 loop spans 14 amino acids. Assay used: immunoSEQ multiplex PCR; TCRdb lists only in-frame clones, some missing. Of some 240,000 clones in the sample, 50% to 75% were seen once. This clone was counted only a few times. Its antigen remains unknown. The source is a man aged 25 to 45 in good health. Sequenced: memory CD4+ T cells sorted from blood. Subset noted: CD45RA-negative fraction. The rearrangement links TRBV9 to TRBJ1-2, with D possibly TRBD1 on 5 matching bases. CDR3 region: CASSAPGANYGYTF. The CDR3 DNA sequence: TGTGCCAGCAGCGCCCCGGGGGCTAACTATGGCTACACCTTC. The complete variable domain, with remaining parts taken from reference TRBV9 and TRBJ1-2, reads DSGVTQTPKHLITATGQRVTLRCSPRSGDLSVYWYQQSLDQGLQFLIQYYNGEERAKGNILERFSAQQFPDLHSELNLSSLELGDSALYFCASSAPGANYGYTFGSGTRLTVV.